This T cell receptor (beta chain) is drawn from a study of T cell responses to AZD1222 COVID-19 vaccine. Points from the study as a whole: No day 14 peak samples; only post-peak repertoires were characterized. The number of AZD1222 recipients seropositive at baseline was only five or six. A mostly white British donor set with more females was recruited, and clonal diversity was possibly underestimated. A reported finding is that nearly half of spike-specific TCRs target unmutated variant regions.

Germline assignment: CDR1 KGHSH and CDR2 LQKENI. Trimming took 2 bases from V and 2 from J, leaving 13 bases between them. CDR3 length: 15 amino acids. A word on this clone: Its antigen is still unknown.

Method: immunoSEQ multiplex PCR; TCRdb's copy keeps in-frame clones and lacks some. The sample includes about 260,000 clones, 80% to 95% of them seen just once. The sequencing used peripheral blood, collected on day 0 of AZD1222 vaccination. The chain is built from TRBV18 and TRBJ2-7; D not certain. The source is an adult in good health. CDR3 nucleotides: TGTGCCAGCTCACCAACAGACCTCCCTACCTACGAGCAGTACTTC. Translation gives CASSPTDLPTYEQYF.